This T cell receptor (beta chain) was recorded in a study of T cells after yellow fever vaccination. MiXCR, run by TCRdb on the 5' RACE reads, gives a single entry per CDR3 protein. The repertoire holds about 320,000 distinct CDR3 sequences, with around a tenth as singletons. Trimming shortened V by 5 bases and J by 6 bases, and 16 bases separated the two germline ends. The CDR3 length is 13 residues. In germline, CDR1 is SQVTM, CDR2 ANQGSEA. Sequenced here: CD4+ T cells sorted from PBMCs, sampled 45 days after the yellow fever booster vaccination. The source of this sequence is a man aged 18 to 35 who received the YFV17D yellow fever vaccine. V gene TRBV29-1 combines with J gene TRBJ1-1, with no clear D. The CDR3 DNA reads as TGCAGCGTTCACGAGCTAAGGGCATCTGAAGCTTTCTTT. Translation gives CSVHELRASEAFF.